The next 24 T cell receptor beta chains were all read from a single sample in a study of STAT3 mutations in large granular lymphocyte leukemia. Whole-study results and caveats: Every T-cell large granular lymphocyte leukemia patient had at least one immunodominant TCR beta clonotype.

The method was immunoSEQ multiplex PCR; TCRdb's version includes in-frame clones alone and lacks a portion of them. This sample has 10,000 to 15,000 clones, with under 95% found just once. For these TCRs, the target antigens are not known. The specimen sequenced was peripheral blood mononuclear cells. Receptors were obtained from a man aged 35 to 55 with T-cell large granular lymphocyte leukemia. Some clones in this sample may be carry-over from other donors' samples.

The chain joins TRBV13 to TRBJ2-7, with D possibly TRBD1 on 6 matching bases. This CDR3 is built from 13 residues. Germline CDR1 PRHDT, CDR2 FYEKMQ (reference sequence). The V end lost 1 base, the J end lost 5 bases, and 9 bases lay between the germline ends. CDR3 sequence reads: CASSLDRVDEQYF. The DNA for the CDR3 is TGTGCCAGCAGCTTAGACAGGGTAGACGAGCAGTACTTC.

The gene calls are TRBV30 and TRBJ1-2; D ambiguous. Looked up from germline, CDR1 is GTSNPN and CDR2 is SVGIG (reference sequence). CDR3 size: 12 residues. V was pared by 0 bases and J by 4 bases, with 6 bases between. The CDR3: CAWSVLSYGYTF. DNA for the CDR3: TGTGCCTGGAGTGTACTCAGCTATGGCTACACCTTC.

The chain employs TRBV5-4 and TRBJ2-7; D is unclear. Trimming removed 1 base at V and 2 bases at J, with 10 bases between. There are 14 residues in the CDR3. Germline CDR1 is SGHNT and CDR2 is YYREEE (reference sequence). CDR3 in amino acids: CASSLRDIPYEQYF. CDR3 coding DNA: TGTGCCAGCAGCTTGCGCGACATCCCCTACGAGCAGTACTTC.

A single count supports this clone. DNA of the CDR3: TGTGCCAGCAGCCCATCGTTCGCGACAGACCGCTCCTACGAGCAGTACTTC. It specifies CASSPSFATDRSYEQYF. This chain joins TRBV7-9 and TRBJ2-7; TRBD1 might be the D (5 bases). The CDR3 spans 17 residues. Per germline, CDR1 SEHNR and CDR2 FQNEAQ (reference sequence). Trimming removed 5 bases from V and 0 bases from J, with 20 bases in between.

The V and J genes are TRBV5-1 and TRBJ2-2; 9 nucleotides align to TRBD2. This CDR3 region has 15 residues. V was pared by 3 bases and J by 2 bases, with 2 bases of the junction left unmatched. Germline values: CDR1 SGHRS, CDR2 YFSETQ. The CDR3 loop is CASSWGTSNTGELFF. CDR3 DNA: TGCGCCAGCAGCTGGGGGACTAGCAACACCGGGGAGCTGTTTTTT.

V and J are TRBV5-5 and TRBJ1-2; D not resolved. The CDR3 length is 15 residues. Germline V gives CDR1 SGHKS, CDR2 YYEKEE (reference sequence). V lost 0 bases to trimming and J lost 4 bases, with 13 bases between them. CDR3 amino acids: CASSLGGLSIYGYTF. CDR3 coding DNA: TGTGCCAGCAGCTTGGGCGGACTGAGTATCTATGGCTACACCTTC.

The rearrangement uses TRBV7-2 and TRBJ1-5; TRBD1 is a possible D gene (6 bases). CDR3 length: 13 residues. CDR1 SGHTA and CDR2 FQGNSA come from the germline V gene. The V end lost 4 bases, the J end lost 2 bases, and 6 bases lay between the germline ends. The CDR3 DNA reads TGTGCCAGCAGCTGGACAGGCAATCAGCCCCAGCATTTT. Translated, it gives CASSWTGNQPQHF.

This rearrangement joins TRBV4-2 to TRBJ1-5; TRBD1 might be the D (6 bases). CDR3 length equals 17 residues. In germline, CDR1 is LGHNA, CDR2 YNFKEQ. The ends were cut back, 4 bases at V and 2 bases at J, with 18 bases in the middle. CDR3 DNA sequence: TGTGCCAGCAGCCTCACCCCCCGGGGGCGGGGCAATCAGCCCCAGCATTTT. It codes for CASSLTPRGRGNQPQHF.

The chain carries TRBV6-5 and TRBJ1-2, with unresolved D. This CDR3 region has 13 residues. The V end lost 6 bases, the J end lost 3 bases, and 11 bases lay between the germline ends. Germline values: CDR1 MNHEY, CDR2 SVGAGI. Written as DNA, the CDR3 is TGTGCCAGCAGAGCCACAGACCACTATGGCTACACCTTC. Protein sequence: CASRATDHYGYTF.

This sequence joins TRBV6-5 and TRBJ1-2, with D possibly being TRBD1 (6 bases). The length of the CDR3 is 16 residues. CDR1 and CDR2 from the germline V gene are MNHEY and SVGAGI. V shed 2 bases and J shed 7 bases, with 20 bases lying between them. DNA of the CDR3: TGTGCCAGCAGTTACACGGCCAGGGGCGATGTTTCTGGCTACACCTTC. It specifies CASSYTARGDVSGYTF.

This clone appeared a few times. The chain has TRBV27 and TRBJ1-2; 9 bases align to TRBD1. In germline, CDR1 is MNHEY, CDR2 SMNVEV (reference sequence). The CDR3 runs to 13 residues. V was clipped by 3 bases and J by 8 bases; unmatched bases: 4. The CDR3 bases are TGTGCCAGCAGTTTCCGGACAGGGGACGGCTACACCTTC. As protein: CASSFRTGDGYTF.

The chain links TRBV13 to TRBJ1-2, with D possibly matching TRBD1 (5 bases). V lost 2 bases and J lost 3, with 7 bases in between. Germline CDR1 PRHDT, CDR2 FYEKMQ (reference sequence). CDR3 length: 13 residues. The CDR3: CASSLQTDYGYTF. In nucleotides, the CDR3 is TGTGCCAGCAGCTTACAGACAGACTATGGCTACACCTTC. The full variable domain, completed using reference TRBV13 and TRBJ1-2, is AAGVIQSPRHLIKEKRETATLKCYPIPRHDTVYWYQQGPGQDPQFLISFYEKMQSDKGSIPDRFSAQQFSDYHSELNMSSLELGDSALYFCASSLQTDYGYTFGSGTRLTVV.

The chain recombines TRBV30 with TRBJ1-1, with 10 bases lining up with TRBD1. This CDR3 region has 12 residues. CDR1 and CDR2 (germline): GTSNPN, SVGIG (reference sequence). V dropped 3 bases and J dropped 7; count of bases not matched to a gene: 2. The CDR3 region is CAWRGQGREAFF. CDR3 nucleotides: TGTGCCTGGAGGGGACAGGGGCGTGAAGCTTTCTTT.

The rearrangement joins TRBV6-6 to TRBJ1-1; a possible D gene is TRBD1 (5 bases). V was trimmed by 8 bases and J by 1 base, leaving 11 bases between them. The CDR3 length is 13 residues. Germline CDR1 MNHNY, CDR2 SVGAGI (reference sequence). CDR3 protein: CASARGENTEAFF. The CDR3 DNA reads TGTGCCAGCGCTAGGGGTGAGAACACTGAAGCTTTCTTT.

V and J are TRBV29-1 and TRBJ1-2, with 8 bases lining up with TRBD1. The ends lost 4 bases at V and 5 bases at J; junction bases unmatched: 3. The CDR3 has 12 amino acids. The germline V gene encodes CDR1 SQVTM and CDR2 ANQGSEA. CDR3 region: CSVAQGEYGYTF. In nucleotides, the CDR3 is TGCAGCGTTGCACAGGGGGAGTATGGCTACACCTTC.

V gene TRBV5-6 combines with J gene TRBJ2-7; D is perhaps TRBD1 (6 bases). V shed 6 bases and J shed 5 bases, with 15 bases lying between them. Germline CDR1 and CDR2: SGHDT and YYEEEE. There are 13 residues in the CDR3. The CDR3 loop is CASTAGVSHEQYF. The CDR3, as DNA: TGTGCCAGCACCGCAGGGGTGAGCCACGAGCAGTACTTC. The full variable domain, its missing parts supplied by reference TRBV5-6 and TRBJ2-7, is DAGVTQSPTHLIKTRGQQVTLRCSPKSGHDTVSWYQQALGQGPQFIFQYYEEEERQRGNFPDRFSGHQFPNYSSELNVNALLLGDSALYLCASTAGVSHEQYFGPGTRLTVT.

The CDR3 nucleotides read TGTGCCAGCAGCTCAGGGACAGGCCGGATAAGCACAGATACGCAGTATTTT. It translates to CASSSGTGRISTDTQYF. The rearrangement uses TRBV7-3 and TRBJ2-3; 8 nucleotides agree with TRBD1. The CDR3 length is 17 residues. The V segment lost 4 bases and the J segment 0 bases; nucleotides outside the gene matches: 9. Looked up from germline, CDR1 is SGHTA and CDR2 is FQGTGA.

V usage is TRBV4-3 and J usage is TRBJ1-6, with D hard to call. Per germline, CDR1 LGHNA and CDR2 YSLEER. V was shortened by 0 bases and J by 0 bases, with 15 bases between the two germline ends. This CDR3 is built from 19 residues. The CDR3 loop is CASSQDPPGSSSYNSPLHF. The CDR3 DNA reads TGCGCCAGCAGCCAAGATCCCCCAGGTTCAAGCTCCTATAATTCACCCCTCCACTTT.

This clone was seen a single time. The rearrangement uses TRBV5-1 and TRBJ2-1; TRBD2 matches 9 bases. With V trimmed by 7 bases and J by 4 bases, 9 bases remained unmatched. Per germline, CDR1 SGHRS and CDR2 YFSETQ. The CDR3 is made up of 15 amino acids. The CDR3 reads CASFLYAGGYNEQFF. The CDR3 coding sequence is TGCGCCAGCTTCCTCTACGCGGGGGGGTACAATGAGCAGTTCTTC.

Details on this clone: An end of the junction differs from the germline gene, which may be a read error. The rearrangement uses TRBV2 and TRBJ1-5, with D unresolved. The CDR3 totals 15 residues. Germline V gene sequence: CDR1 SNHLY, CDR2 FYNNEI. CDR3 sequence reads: CASREGPFSNQPQHF. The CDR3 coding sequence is TGTGCCAGCAGGGAAGGACCTTTTAGCAATCAGCCCCAGCATTTT.

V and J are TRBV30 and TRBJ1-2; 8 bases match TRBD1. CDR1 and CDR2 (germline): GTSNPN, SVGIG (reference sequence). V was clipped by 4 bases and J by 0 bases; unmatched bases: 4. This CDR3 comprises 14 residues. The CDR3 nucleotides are TGTGCCTGGAACCCGGGACAGGCTAACTATGGCTACACCTTC. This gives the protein CAWNPGQANYGYTF.

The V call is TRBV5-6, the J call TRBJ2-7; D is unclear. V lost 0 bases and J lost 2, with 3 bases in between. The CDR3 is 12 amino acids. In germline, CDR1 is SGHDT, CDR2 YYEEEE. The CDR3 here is CASSLETYEQYF. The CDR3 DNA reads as TGTGCCAGCAGCTTGGAGACCTACGAGCAGTACTTC. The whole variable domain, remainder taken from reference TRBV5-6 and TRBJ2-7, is DAGVTQSPTHLIKTRGQQVTLRCSPKSGHDTVSWYQQALGQGPQFIFQYYEEEERQRGNFPDRFSGHQFPNYSSELNVNALLLGDSALYLCASSLETYEQYFGPGTRLTVT.

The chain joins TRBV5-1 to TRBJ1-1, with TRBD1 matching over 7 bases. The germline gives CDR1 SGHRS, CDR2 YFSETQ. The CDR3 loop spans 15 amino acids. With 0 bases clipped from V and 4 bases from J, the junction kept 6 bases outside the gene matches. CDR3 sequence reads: CASSLASRGGTEAFF. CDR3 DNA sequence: TGCGCCAGCAGCTTGGCGAGCAGGGGGGGCACTGAAGCTTTCTTT.

The CDR3 DNA reads TGTGCCAGTAGTAGGAGGGGAGGAAGCGGGGGAGATACGCAGTATTTT. This codes for CASSRRGGSGGDTQYF. The J gene is TRBJ2-3, the V gene TRBV19; the match to TRBD2 covers 8 bases. Germline CDR1 LNHDA, CDR2 SQIVND (reference sequence). The junction had 11 bases not matched to a gene; V was cut back by 4 bases and J by 5 bases. The CDR3 loop spans 16 amino acids.